These 25 T cell receptor beta chains were sequenced from one sample in a study of shared clonotypes between healthy human individuals. The data were produced by immunoSEQ multiplex PCR, yet TCRdb's version contains in-frame clones alone and is incomplete. The sample carries about 2.4 million clones, 93% recorded once. Sequencing used naive CD4+ T cells from PBMCs. As for subset: CD45RA+ positively selected. These receptor sequences come from a young man in good health. Some clones in this sample may be carry-over from other donors' samples.

The chain combines TRBV18 with TRBJ2-5, with TRBD1 matching over 7 bases. J was trimmed by 5 bases and V by 4 bases; bases with no gene match: 10. The CDR3 spans 15 residues. Germline CDR1 reads KGHSH; CDR2 reads LQKENI. CDR3 residues: CASSRRRDSEETQYF. For the CDR3, the DNA is TGTGCCAGCTCACGCCGTCGGGACAGCGAGGAGACCCAGTACTTC.

About this clone itself: Other DNA sequences from this sample encode an identical CDR3 as well. The V and J genes are TRBV5-1 and TRBJ1-3, with D unclear. The germline CDR1 and CDR2 sequences are SGHRS and YFSETQ. With 0 bases removed from V and 3 bases from J, the gap between germline ends came to 7 bases. The CDR3 is 14 residues long. The CDR3 spells CASSLAESGNTIYF. CDR3 DNA: TGCGCCAGCAGCTTGGCAGAGAGTGGAAACACCATATATTTT.

This clone was detected once. V gene TRBV5-6 combines with J gene TRBJ2-7, with a possible D match to TRBD2 (6 bases). Per germline, CDR1 SGHDT and CDR2 YYEEEE. The CDR3 has 15 residues. Trimming took 0 bases from V and 5 from J, leaving 15 bases between them. CDR3 nucleotides: TGTGCCAGCAGCTTGGACATGTGGCGGGACGACGAGCAGTACTTC. This encodes CASSLDMWRDDEQYF.

This chain uses TRBV6-5 with TRBJ2-7; D possibly corresponds to TRBD2 (5 bases). This CDR3 is 15 amino acids long. Germline assignment: CDR1 MNHEY and CDR2 SVGAGI. Trimming took off 2 bases at V and 2 bases at J, with 13 bases between the two ends. The DNA of the CDR3 is TGTGCCAGCAGTTACATGCCGGGGAAAGCCTACGAGCAGTACTTC. Translation: CASSYMPGKAYEQYF.

The chain joins TRBV4-3 to TRBJ2-7, with 11 bases lining up with TRBD2. Looked up from germline, CDR1 is LGHNA and CDR2 is YSLEER. V dropped 3 bases and J dropped 0; count of bases not matched to a gene: 7. CDR3 length equals 17 residues. CDR3 nucleotide sequence: TGCGCCAGCAGCCATAGACTAGCGGGAACCCCCTCCTACGAGCAGTACTTC. It translates to CASSHRLAGTPSYEQYF.

The gene calls are TRBV15 and TRBJ1-1; 10 bases agree with TRBD1. CDR1 and CDR2 from the germline V gene are LNHNV and YYDKDF (reference sequence). Trimming at V came to 0 bases and at J to 10 bases, leaving 8 bases not matched to a gene. The CDR3 has 15 residues. CDR3 DNA sequence: TGTGCCACCAGCAGAGATCGATTGGGGGACAGGGGAGCTTTCTTT. It is translated as CATSRDRLGDRGAFF. The full variable domain, in which reference TRBV15 and TRBJ1-1 provide the parts outside the CDR3, is DAMVIQNPRYQVTQFGKPVTLSCSQTLNHNVMYWYQQKSSQAPKLLFHYYDKDFNNEADTPDNFQSRRPNTSFCFLDIRSPGLGDTAMYLCATSRDRLGDRGAFFGQGTRLTVV.

The chain combines TRBV20-1 with TRBJ2-1; possible D gene TRBD2, 6 bases. Germline CDR1 reads DFQATT; CDR2 reads SNEGSKA (reference sequence). V was cut by 7 bases and J by 12 bases, with 16 bases left in between. CDR3 size: 11 residues. The CDR3 nucleotides are TGCAGTGTTCCCCTTGTGGGGGGGCAGTTCTTC. Amino acids: CSVPLVGGQFF.

The chain uses TRBV27 and TRBJ2-7; the D call may be TRBD1 or TRBD2 (5 bases each). Germline-derived CDR1 and CDR2 are MNHEY and SMNVEV (reference sequence). Trimming shortened V by 5 bases and J by 6 bases, and 14 bases separated the two germline ends. This CDR3 comprises 13 residues. The CDR3 sequence is CASSPLRGREQYF. The CDR3 DNA reads TGTGCCAGCAGTCCCCTCCGGGGCCGCGAGCAGTACTTC.

The rearrangement joins TRBV9 to TRBJ2-1; 9 bases are shared with TRBD1. From germline, CDR1 is SGDLS and CDR2 YYNGEE. This CDR3 has 13 amino acids. The V and J ends lost 7 bases and 7 bases, in that order; junction bases with no gene match: 6. The CDR3 sequence: CASAGQGMNEQFF. Written as DNA, the CDR3 is TGTGCCAGCGCCGGACAGGGGATGAATGAGCAGTTCTTC.

The V call is TRBV19, the J call TRBJ1-1, with D tentatively TRBD1 (6 bases). This CDR3 contains 13 residues. Between the trimmed V and J ends, which lost 5 bases and 3 bases, there was a span of 10 bases. Germline lookup yields CDR1 LNHDA and CDR2 SQIVND (reference sequence). CDR3 residues: CASSLGGHTEAFF. CDR3 DNA sequence: TGTGCCAGTAGTTTAGGGGGACACACTGAAGCTTTCTTT.

As for this clone: This sample includes further DNA sequences coding for the same CDR3. The J gene is TRBJ2-7, the V gene TRBV11-2; maybe TRBD1 (6 bases). The CDR3 is 16 amino acids. From germline, CDR1 is SGHAT and CDR2 FQNNGV. Trimming took 2 bases from V and 4 from J, leaving 18 bases between them. CDR3 nucleotides: TGTGCCAGCAGCTTAAACCGGGACACAAGCTCTTACGAGCAGTACTTC. This translates into CASSLNRDTSSYEQYF.

The genes are TRBV7-2 and TRBJ2-7, with D tentatively TRBD2 (6 bases). Trimming left V 5 bases short and J 7 bases short, with 24 bases between. CDR1 and CDR2 (germline): SGHTA, FQGNSA. CDR3 length: 16 amino acids. The CDR3 protein is CASSPGRGRSVEEQYF. The CDR3, as DNA: TGTGCCAGCAGCCCCGGGAGAGGGAGGTCCGTGGAAGAGCAGTACTTC.

The rearrangement links TRBV15 to TRBJ2-5, with TRBD1 matching 7 bases. The DNA end lines up better with TRBJ2-7; the J call may be wrong. This CDR3 is 18 amino acids long. CDR1 is LNHNV, CDR2 YYDKDF, per germline (reference sequence). CDR3 in DNA: TGTGCCACCAGCCCAGAGGGGTACAGGACAGGTTCCTCCTACGAGCAGTACTTC. Translating it yields CATSPEGYRTGSSYEQYF.

The chain links TRBV5-1 to TRBJ1-1; no clear D gene. Germline CDR1 is SGHRS and CDR2 is YFSETQ. This CDR3 has 13 amino acids. V was clipped by 5 bases and J by 4 bases, with 12 bases between them. The CDR3 sequence: CASRLWLGTEAFF. DNA of the CDR3: TGCGCCAGCAGGCTCTGGCTCGGCACTGAAGCTTTCTTT.

This clone was recorded once. V gene TRBV5-1 combines with J gene TRBJ2-1; D may be TRBD1 (6 bases). Germline V CDR1 and CDR2: SGHRS, YFSETQ. Trimming pared 4 bases from V and 3 bases from J, leaving 17 bases between. There are 16 residues in the CDR3. The CDR3 DNA is TGCGCCAGCAGCCTGATGGGACAAGGGGTCTACAATGAGCAGTTCTTC. This translates into CASSLMGQGVYNEQFF.

CDR3 residues: CASSETFALTGNTIYF. The CDR3 DNA sequence: TGTGCCAGCAGTGAAACGTTTGCTCTCACTGGAAACACCATATATTTT. The V gene is TRBV2, the J gene TRBJ1-3; D is uncertain. CDR1 and CDR2 from the germline V gene are SNHLY and FYNNEI. Trimming took 2 bases from V and 2 from J, leaving 13 bases between them. The CDR3 has 16 residues.

This sequence joins TRBV4-1 and TRBJ2-7; the D gene could be TRBD1 or TRBD2 (6 bases each). V was clipped by 3 bases and J by 0 bases, with 15 bases between them. Germline-derived CDR1 and CDR2 are MGHRA and YSYEKL. This CDR3 is built from 16 residues. The CDR3 is CASSHPGAEPSYEQYF. In DNA, the CDR3 is TGCGCCAGCAGCCACCCGGGGGCAGAACCCTCCTACGAGCAGTACTTC.

The CDR3 DNA reads TGTGCCAGCAGCCACCATCCAACCACGAAGGCGAACACAGATACGCAGTATTTT. Translating gives CASSHHPTTKANTDTQYF. The V gene is TRBV14, the J gene TRBJ2-3; D is unresolved. CDR3 length: 18 residues. With 3 bases removed from V and 2 bases from J, the gap between germline ends came to 21 bases. Germline-derived CDR1 and CDR2 are SGHDN and FVKESK.

This clone was seen once. J is TRBJ2-2 and V is TRBV6-5, with unresolved D. The germline V and J ends were trimmed by 10 bases and 0 bases, with 9 bases remaining between them. CDR1 is MNHEY and CDR2 is SVGAGI in the germline V gene. CDR3 length: 13 amino acids. The CDR3: CATIDTNTGELFF. In DNA form, the CDR3 reads TGTGCCACCATTGATACGAACACCGGGGAGCTGTTTTTT.

V gene TRBV6-5 combines with J gene TRBJ2-4, with D tentatively TRBD1 or TRBD2 (5 bases each). Trimming took 5 bases from V and 5 from J, leaving 13 bases between them. Germline-derived CDR1 and CDR2 are MNHEY and SVGAGI. The CDR3 sequence is 14 residues long. CDR3 sequence (DNA): TGTGCCAGCAGTCGTGGGACGCCAGAAAACATTCAGTACTTC. This translates into CASSRGTPENIQYF.

The V gene is TRBV7-2, the J gene TRBJ2-7; no clear D. The CDR3 length is 14 residues. CDR1 SGHTA and CDR2 FQGNSA come from the germline V gene. Deletions cut 2 bases from V and 5 bases from J, with 13 bases between. The CDR3, as DNA: TGTGCCAGCAGCTTAAGACTTGCTGGGCACGAGCAGTACTTC. This codes for CASSLRLAGHEQYF.

The V call is TRBV10-1, the J call TRBJ1-5, with a tentative D call TRBD1 (6 bases). V lost 7 bases, J lost 3 bases, and 19 bases lay in between. Germline-derived CDR1 and CDR2 are WNHNN and SYGVQD (reference sequence). The CDR3 is 16 residues long. CDR3 loop: CASTWDNAKYNQPQHF. As DNA, the CDR3 is TGCGCCAGCACATGGGACAACGCCAAATACAATCAGCCCCAGCATTTT.

The chain combines TRBV12-5 with TRBJ1-1, with D maybe TRBD1 (6 bases). Trimming shortened V by 6 bases and J by 4 bases, and 12 bases separated the two germline ends. CDR3 length: 13 residues. Looked up from germline, CDR1 is LGHNT and CDR2 is FRNRAP. Written as DNA, the CDR3 is TGTGCTAGTGGAACGGACAGTCCCACTGAAGCTTTCTTT. Translating it yields CASGTDSPTEAFF.

The chain links TRBV5-1 to TRBJ2-7, with D perhaps given as TRBD1 or TRBD2 (6 bases each). V was cut by 6 bases and J by 6 bases, with 25 bases left in between. CDR1 is SGHRS and CDR2 is YFSETQ in the germline V gene. The CDR3 totals 16 residues. CDR3: CASTPRGAPVLGEQYF. CDR3 nucleotide sequence: TGCGCCAGCACGCCTAGGGGGGCACCGGTTTTGGGCGAGCAGTACTTC.

CDR3 in amino acids: CASSVAAPPTRESNTGELFF. CDR3 sequence (DNA): TGTGCCAGCAGCGTAGCGGCCCCTCCTACGCGGGAGTCCAACACCGGGGAGCTGTTTTTT. The chain links TRBV9 to TRBJ2-2; 7 positions match TRBD2. With V trimmed by 0 bases and J by 2 bases, 16 bases remained unmatched. This CDR3 comprises 20 residues. In germline, CDR1 is SGDLS, CDR2 YYNGEE.